These 27 T cell receptor beta chains came from one sample sequenced in a study of beta chain features in type 1 diabetes. General study findings and limits: TCRB CDR3s were moderately but significantly shorter in Type 1 diabetes patients in all four CD4+ subsets.

The antigens these receptors bind are not known. The entirety of the isolated RNA underwent reverse transcription, so expressed TCRB transcripts were sequenced. The assay was immunoSEQ multiplex PCR, and TCRdb's table has in-frame clones only and misses some. In the table there are some 160,000 clones, 6.5% to 10% of which are singletons. Sequencing used central memory CD4+ T cells from blood. Receptors were obtained from a woman younger than 30 with type 1 diabetes.

This chain connects TRBV30 to TRBJ2-4, with 8 bases matching TRBD2. Looked up from germline, CDR1 is GTSNPN and CDR2 is SVGIG (reference sequence). With 5 bases clipped from V and 6 bases from J, the junction kept 12 bases outside the gene matches. This CDR3 is built from 15 residues. The CDR3 sequence: CAWFPGGALPNIQYF. For the CDR3, the DNA is TGTGCCTGGTTCCCGGGAGGGGCCCTCCCAAACATTCAGTACTTC.

V usage is TRBV5-1 and J usage is TRBJ2-1, with TRBD2 matching 9 bases. The V gene's germline CDR1 is SGHRS and CDR2 YFSETQ. Trimming removed 2 bases from V and 3 bases from J; junction bases left unmatched: 6. This CDR3 is built from 16 residues. The CDR3 coding sequence is TGCGCCAGCAGCTTCCTGACTAGCGGTATCTACAATGAGCAGTTCTTC. It specifies CASSFLTSGIYNEQFF.

This clone turned up a few times. This rearrangement joins TRBV28 to TRBJ1-1, with D perhaps TRBD1 (5 bases). Germline lookup yields CDR1 MDHEN and CDR2 SYDVKM. The CDR3 runs 12 residues. The ends were cut back, 3 bases at V and 8 bases at J, with 10 bases in the middle. CDR3 sequence reads: CASSLLRTEAFF. The DNA for the CDR3 is TGTGCCAGCAGTTTGTTACGGACAGAAGCTTTCTTT.

This clone occurred a few times. The chain recombines TRBV2 with TRBJ1-6; D remains unclear. CDR1 SNHLY and CDR2 FYNNEI come from the germline V gene. The CDR3 totals 13 residues. V was clipped by 10 bases and J by 0 bases, with 7 bases between them. Here the CDR3 DNA reads TGTGCCATCCGGAGCTCCTATAATTCACCCCTCCACTTT. This sequence encodes CAIRSSYNSPLHF.

This sequence joins TRBV27 and TRBJ1-5; 7 bases are shared with TRBD1. V lost 2 bases, J lost 6 bases, and 7 bases stayed unmatched. Germline V lookup: CDR1 MNHEY, CDR2 SMNVEV (reference sequence). CDR3 size: 15 residues. CDR3 in amino acids: CASSLEGAGLQPQHF. In DNA form, the CDR3 reads TGTGCCAGCAGTTTAGAGGGGGCTGGGCTTCAGCCCCAGCATTTT.

The rearrangement links TRBV5-4 to TRBJ1-1; the D gene is possibly TRBD1 (5 bases). Trimming shortened V by 5 bases and J by 4 bases, and 12 bases separated the two germline ends. Looked up from germline, CDR1 is SGHNT and CDR2 is YYREEE (reference sequence). This CDR3 region has 13 residues. The CDR3 sequence: CASRPGSGTEAFF. CDR3 DNA sequence: TGTGCCAGCAGGCCAGGGTCGGGCACTGAAGCTTTCTTT.

This clone is labeled medium-sized. The chain carries TRBV11-2 and TRBJ2-7; no clear D gene. This CDR3 region has 15 residues. V was cut by 5 bases and J by 2 bases, with 16 bases left in between. From germline, CDR1 is SGHAT and CDR2 FQNNGV. CDR3 bases: TGTGCCAGCAGCCCCCCGGCGGCCGCAGCCTACGAGCAGTACTTC. It codes for CASSPPAAAAYEQYF.

This clone was seen a few times. This chain links TRBV7-2 with TRBJ2-1; D might be TRBD2 (5 bases). Germline V CDR1 and CDR2: SGHTA, FQGNSA. V lost 0 bases and J 7 bases, leaving 13 bases between the germline ends. The length of the CDR3 is 15 residues. CDR3 sequence reads: CASSLAQRTGNEQFF. The CDR3 DNA is TGTGCCAGCAGCTTAGCGCAGCGGACGGGAAATGAGCAGTTCTTC. The full variable domain, in which reference TRBV7-2 and TRBJ2-1 provide the parts outside the CDR3, is GAGVSQSPSNKVTEKGKDVELRCDPISGHTALYWYRQSLGQGLEFLIYFQGNSAPDKSGLPSDRFSAERTGGSVSTLTIQRTQQEDSAVYLCASSLAQRTGNEQFFGPGTRLTVL.

The sample holds a few counts of this clone. This chain links TRBV30 with TRBJ1-1; no reliable D call. The CDR3 spans 14 residues. The V end was cut by 3 bases, the J end by 9 bases, with 20 bases between. Germline CDR1 is GTSNPN and CDR2 is SVGIG (reference sequence). CDR3 in DNA: TGTGCCTGGAGCGCCCTCCAGAGTAGAGGAAAAGCTTTCTTT. This gives the protein CAWSALQSRGKAFF.

This clone was counted only a few times. This chain joins TRBV6-5 and TRBJ2-3; D remains unclear. CDR1 and CDR2 from the germline V gene are MNHEY and SVGAGI. This CDR3 region has 13 residues. As DNA, the CDR3 is TGTGCGACAAGAGTCCCGACCACAGATACGCAGTATTTT. Translating it yields CATRVPTTDTQYF.

This clone was seen only a few times. V and J are TRBV5-4 and TRBJ2-7; D is unclear. V was pared by 3 bases and J by 3 bases, with 16 bases between. The CDR3 is made up of 15 amino acids. Germline V gene lookup returns CDR1 SGHNT and CDR2 YYREEE (reference sequence). CDR3 sequence reads: CASSSALSGRYEQYF. DNA for the CDR3: TGTGCCAGCAGCTCTGCGTTGTCAGGTCGCTACGAGCAGTACTTC.

This clone was seen only a few times. The rearrangement uses TRBV7-2 and TRBJ2-4; D gene uncertain. V lost 1 base to trimming and J lost 5 bases, with 6 bases between them. This CDR3 spans 13 amino acids. The germline CDR1 and CDR2 sequences are SGHTA and FQGNSA. CDR3 DNA sequence: TGTGCCAGCAGCTTAGGCACAGAAAACATTCAGTACTTC. Translation: CASSLGTENIQYF.

A few counts support this clone. V gene TRBV30 combines with J gene TRBJ2-7, with TRBD2 matching over 7 bases. CDR3 size: 14 residues. Per germline, CDR1 GTSNPN and CDR2 SVGIG (reference sequence). Trimming at V came to 4 bases and at J to 5 bases, leaving 11 bases not matched to a gene. The CDR3 protein is CAWTASGTLDEQYF. CDR3 DNA: TGTGCCTGGACAGCCAGCGGGACGCTCGACGAGCAGTACTTC.

This chain uses TRBV4-3 with TRBJ1-1, with no clear D. CDR3 length: 15 amino acids. Germline CDR1 is LGHNA and CDR2 is YSLEER. Trimming took 0 bases from V and 5 from J, leaving 13 bases between them. The CDR3 nucleotides read TGCGCCAGCAGCCAAGATTTGGGTCCGGGGACTGAAGCTTTCTTT. Its protein product is CASSQDLGPGTEAFF.

This clone came up a few times. V is TRBV7-9 and J is TRBJ2-7, with D tentatively TRBD1 (6 bases). The germline V gene encodes CDR1 SEHNR and CDR2 FQNEAQ (reference sequence). The CDR3 extends over 13 amino acids. The ends were cut back, 1 base at V and 6 bases at J, with 10 bases in the middle. Here the CDR3 reads CASSLVVGGEQYF. In DNA, the CDR3 is TGTGCCAGCAGCTTAGTCGTAGGGGGCGAGCAGTACTTC.

There are a few counts of this clone. The chain combines TRBV13 with TRBJ1-4; D is possibly TRBD1 (5 bases). Per the germline V gene, CDR1 is PRHDT and CDR2 is FYEKMQ (reference sequence). This CDR3 has 13 amino acids. The V gene lost 0 bases and the J gene lost 8 bases, with 7 bases spanning the gap. The chain's CDR3 is CASSLGRGEKLFF. The CDR3 coding sequence is TGTGCCAGCAGCTTAGGTCGGGGGGAAAAACTGTTTTTT.

This clone was recorded a few times. The V call is TRBV6-5, the J call TRBJ2-5; D is possibly TRBD1 (5 bases). Germline V gene data show CDR1 as MNHEY and CDR2 as SVGAGI. V shed 2 bases and J shed 6 bases, with 10 bases lying between them. This CDR3 contains 13 residues. The CDR3 loop is CASSYAGLQTQYF. CDR3 DNA sequence: TGTGCCAGCAGTTACGCAGGGTTGCAGACCCAGTACTTC.

The V call is TRBV29-1, the J call TRBJ1-1, with D possibly matching TRBD1 (5 bases). From germline, CDR1 is SQVTM and CDR2 ANQGSEA. This CDR3 region has 13 residues. V was clipped by 4 bases and J by 6 bases, with 15 bases between them. The CDR3, as DNA: TGCAGCGTTGTCAGGGCACAGAGAGCTGAAGCTTTCTTT. Its protein is CSVVRAQRAEAFF. Complete variable domain (other parts from reference TRBV29-1 and TRBJ1-1): SAVISQKPSRDICQRGTSLTIQCQVDSQVTMMFWYRQQPGQSLTLIATANQGSEATYESGFVIDKFPISRPNLTFSTLTVSNMSPEDSSIYLCSVVRAQRAEAFFGQGTRLTVV.

This clone was seen a handful of times. The chain has TRBV30 and TRBJ2-7, with 10 bases aligning to TRBD2. The CDR3 has 15 residues. J gave up 2 bases and V 0 bases, and 4 bases lay outside the gene matches. Looked up from germline, CDR1 is GTSNPN and CDR2 is SVGIG (reference sequence). CDR3 sequence: CAWSVGGLAAYEQYF. The CDR3 region has the DNA TGTGCCTGGAGTGTAGGTGGACTAGCGGCCTACGAGCAGTACTTC. The variable domain in full, with the rest retrieved from reference TRBV30 and TRBJ2-7, is SQTIHQWPATLVQPVGSPLSLECTVEGTSNPNLYWYRQAAGRGLQLLFYSVGIGQISSEVPQNLSASRPQDRQFILSSKKLLLSDSGFYLCAWSVGGLAAYEQYFGPGTRLTVT.

This clone was picked up a small number of times. This sequence joins TRBV15 and TRBJ2-7; TRBD2 is a possible D gene (6 bases). V lost 1 base and J 4 bases, leaving 17 bases between the germline ends. Germline lookup yields CDR1 LNHNV and CDR2 YYDKDF (reference sequence). The CDR3 sequence is 16 residues long. CDR3 sequence: CATSRVLTGGFYEQYF. The CDR3 DNA reads TGTGCCACCAGCAGAGTCCTCACCGGGGGATTTTACGAGCAGTACTTC.

J is TRBJ1-1 and V is TRBV5-4; 8 bases are a match to TRBD1. This CDR3 is built from 15 residues. In germline, CDR1 is SGHNT, CDR2 YYREEE (reference sequence). Germline trimming cut 0 bases from V and 5 bases from J; bases unmatched to any gene: 6. This CDR3 reads CASSLGQGSRTEAFF. In nucleotides, the CDR3 is TGTGCCAGCAGCTTGGGACAGGGGTCGAGGACTGAAGCTTTCTTT.

In this sample, this clone turned up a few times. This chain uses TRBV6-5 with TRBJ2-1, with D perhaps matching TRBD1 (6 bases). CDR3 size: 13 residues. CDR1 is MNHEY and CDR2 is SVGAGI in the germline V gene. The ends were cut back, 2 bases at V and 9 bases at J, with 11 bases in the middle. The CDR3 DNA sequence: TGTGCCAGCAGTTACACAGGGATGAGTGAGCAGTTCTTC. Amino acids: CASSYTGMSEQFF.

V usage is TRBV28 and J usage is TRBJ2-7; 12 nucleotides line up with TRBD1. V dropped 4 bases and J dropped 6; count of bases not matched to a gene: 7. The CDR3 is 15 residues long. In germline, CDR1 is MDHEN, CDR2 SYDVKM. CDR3 bases: TGTGCCAGCAGTTACCTGGGGACAGGGGGCCTCGAGCAGTACTTC. Residues: CASSYLGTGGLEQYF.

The sample holds a few counts of this clone. The V gene is TRBV28, the J gene TRBJ2-7; 8 nucleotides line up with TRBD1. The CDR3 is made up of 15 amino acids. Germline trimming cut 6 bases from V and 4 bases from J; bases unmatched to any gene: 11. Germline loops: CDR1 MDHEN, CDR2 SYDVKM. The CDR3 sequence is CASSGTRDRIYEQYF. The CDR3 DNA sequence: TGTGCCAGCAGCGGGACCCGGGACAGGATATACGAGCAGTACTTC.

The V call is TRBV5-1, the J call TRBJ2-7; no clear D. Per germline, CDR1 SGHRS and CDR2 YFSETQ. The CDR3 runs 15 residues. The ends were cut back, 4 bases at V and 6 bases at J, with 20 bases in the middle. Written as DNA, the CDR3 is TGCGCCAGCAGCCCAGACGATTACGCGGTTGGCGAGCAGTACTTC. It codes for CASSPDDYAVGEQYF. Full variable domain (rest looked up from reference TRBV5-1 and TRBJ2-7): KAGVTQTPRYLIKTRGQQVTLSCSPISGHRSVSWYQQTPGQGLQFLFEYFSETQRNKGNFPGRFSGRQFSNSRSEMNVSTLELGDSALYLCASSPDDYAVGEQYFGPGTRLTVT.

This chain connects TRBV5-1 to TRBJ1-6, with D perhaps TRBD1 (5 bases). This CDR3 is 14 amino acids long. Germline V CDR1 and CDR2: SGHRS, YFSETQ. Trimming stripped 3 bases from V and 7 bases from J, with 11 bases between. The CDR3 spells CASSYRTQNSPLHF. CDR3 DNA: TGCGCCAGCAGCTACAGGACGCAGAATTCACCCCTCCACTTT.

V usage is TRBV19 and J usage is TRBJ2-3; D remains ambiguous. The CDR3 has 11 amino acids. Germline V gene lookup returns CDR1 LNHDA and CDR2 SQIVND (reference sequence). The V and J ends lost 4 bases and 3 bases respectively, with 2 bases between them. CDR3 protein: CASSTTDTQYF. CDR3 DNA: TGTGCCAGTAGTACTACAGATACGCAGTATTTT.